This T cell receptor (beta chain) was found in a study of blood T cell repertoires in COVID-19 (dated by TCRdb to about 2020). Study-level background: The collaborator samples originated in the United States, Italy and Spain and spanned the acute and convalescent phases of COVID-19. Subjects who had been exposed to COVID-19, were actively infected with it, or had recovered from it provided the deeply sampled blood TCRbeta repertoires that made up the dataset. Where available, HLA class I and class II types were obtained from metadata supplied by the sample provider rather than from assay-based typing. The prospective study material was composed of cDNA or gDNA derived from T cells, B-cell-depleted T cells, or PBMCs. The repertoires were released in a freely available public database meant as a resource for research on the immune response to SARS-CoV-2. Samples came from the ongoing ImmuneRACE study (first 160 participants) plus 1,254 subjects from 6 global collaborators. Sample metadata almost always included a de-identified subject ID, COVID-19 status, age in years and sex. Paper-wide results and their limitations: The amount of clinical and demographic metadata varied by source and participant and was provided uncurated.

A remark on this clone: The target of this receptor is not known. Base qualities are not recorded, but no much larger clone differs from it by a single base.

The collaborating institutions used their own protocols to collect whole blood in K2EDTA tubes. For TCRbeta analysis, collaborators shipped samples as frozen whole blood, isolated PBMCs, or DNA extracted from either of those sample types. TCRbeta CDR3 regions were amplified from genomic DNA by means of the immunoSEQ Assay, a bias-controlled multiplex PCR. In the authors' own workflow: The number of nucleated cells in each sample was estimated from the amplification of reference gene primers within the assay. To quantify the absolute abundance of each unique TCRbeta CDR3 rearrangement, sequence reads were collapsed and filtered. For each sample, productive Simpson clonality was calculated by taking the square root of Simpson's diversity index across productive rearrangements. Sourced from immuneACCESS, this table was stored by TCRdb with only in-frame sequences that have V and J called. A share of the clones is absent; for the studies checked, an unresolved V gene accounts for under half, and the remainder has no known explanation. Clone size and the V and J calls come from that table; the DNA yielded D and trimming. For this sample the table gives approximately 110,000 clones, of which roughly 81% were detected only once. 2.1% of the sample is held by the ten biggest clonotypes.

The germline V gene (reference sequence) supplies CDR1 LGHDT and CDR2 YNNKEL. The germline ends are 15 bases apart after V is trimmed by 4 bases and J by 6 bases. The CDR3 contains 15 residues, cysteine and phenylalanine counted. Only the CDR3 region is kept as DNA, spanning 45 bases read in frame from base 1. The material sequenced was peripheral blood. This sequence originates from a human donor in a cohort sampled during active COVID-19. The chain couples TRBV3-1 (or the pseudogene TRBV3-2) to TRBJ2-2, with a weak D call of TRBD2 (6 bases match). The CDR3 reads CASSLGTATPGELFF. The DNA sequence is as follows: TGTGCCAGCAGCCTCGGGACTGCAACCCCCGGGGAGCTGTTTTTT.